This T cell receptor beta chain stems from a study of T-cell reconstitution after alpha-beta-depleted transplantation in children. Study results and limitations: Newly produced T cells mostly accounted for T-cell counts and diversity one year post-transplant.

This clonotype has ten or more counts. Its specificity is unknown. At one of its ends the junction is not consistent with the germline gene, which may arise from a read error. This CDR3 region has 12 residues. During its preparation, the TCRbeta library received unique molecular identifiers. MiXCR, run by TCRdb on the PCR reads, gives a single entry per CDR3 protein. The sample holds more than 200,000 distinct CDR3 sequences, roughly 25% seen once. Sequenced material: PBMCs, taken before TCRalphabeta/CD19-depleted stem cell transplant. The clonotype originates from a girl aged 2-10 years with Fanconi anemia, due to receive a stem cell transplant. The V and J genes are TRBV12-3 or TRBV12-4 and TRBJ2-7; no clear D gene. The CDR3 spells CASSSMKGLRDF. CDR3 coding DNA: TGTGCCAGCAGTAGCATGAAGGGCTTAAGGGACTTC.